What follows are 15 T cell receptor beta chains derived from one specimen sequenced in a study of blood T cell repertoires in COVID-19. The protocol was immunoSEQ multiplex PCR, while the TCRdb copy is restricted to in-frame clones and leaves out a portion. The sample shows 75,000 to 95,000 clones, roughly 85% of them seen only once. Specimen: peripheral blood. The origin of the receptors is a woman aged 55-69 years with COVID-19, enrolled during active disease.

This clone has just one count. The chain couples TRBV7-2 to TRBJ1-5; 7 bases map to TRBD1. CDR1 is SGHTA, CDR2 FQGNSA, per germline. The V segment lost 1 base and the J segment 0 bases; nucleotides outside the gene matches: 6. CDR3 length: 17 amino acids. The CDR3 is CASSLVGTALSNQPQHF. CDR3 sequence (DNA): TGTGCCAGCAGCTTAGTCGGGACAGCCCTTAGCAATCAGCCCCAGCATTTT. Variable domain in full (rest from reference TRBV7-2 and TRBJ1-5): GAGVSQSPSNKVTEKGKDVELRCDPISGHTALYWYRQSLGQGLEFLIYFQGNSAPDKSGLPSDRFSAERTGGSVSTLTIQRTQQEDSAVYLCASSLVGTALSNQPQHFGDGTRLSIL.

V is TRBV6-2 or TRBV6-3 and J is TRBJ2-1, with D possibly matching TRBD1 (6 bases). V was cut by 4 bases and J by 9 bases, with 22 bases left in between. Germline V gives CDR1 MNHEY, CDR2 SVGEGT. This CDR3 contains 16 residues. CDR3 residues: CASSSKPGQPEGEQFF. CDR3 bases: TGTGCCAGCAGTTCCAAACCCGGACAGCCTGAGGGTGAGCAGTTCTTC.

V usage is TRBV7-2 and J usage is TRBJ1-1; the match to TRBD1 covers 7 bases. This CDR3 spans 16 amino acids. Germline CDR1 is SGHTA and CDR2 is FQGNSA. V lost 5 bases and J lost 4; bases outside the gene matches: 13. The CDR3 sequence: CASSLRQGGGITEAFF. The CDR3 DNA sequence: TGTGCCAGCAGCCTCAGACAGGGAGGAGGGATCACTGAAGCTTTCTTT.

This clone showed up just once. The chain couples TRBV28 to TRBJ1-5, with TRBD1 identical over 8 bases. V dropped 6 bases and J dropped 7; count of bases not matched to a gene: 8. CDR1 and CDR2 from the germline V gene are MDHEN and SYDVKM. The CDR3 is 14 residues long. The CDR3 loop reads CASRLTGEYQPQHF. CDR3 DNA sequence: TGTGCCAGCAGGCTGACAGGGGAGTACCAGCCCCAGCATTTT.

This chain joins TRBV19 and TRBJ2-7, with D uncertain. V was shortened by 2 bases and J by 3 bases, with 14 bases between the two germline ends. The CDR3 is 15 residues long. In germline, CDR1 is LNHDA, CDR2 SQIVND (reference sequence). Here the CDR3 reads CASSIWAAMGYEQYF. In DNA form, the CDR3 reads TGTGCCAGTAGTATATGGGCCGCGATGGGCTACGAGCAGTACTTC.

The V call is TRBV18, the J call TRBJ2-7, with D possibly matching TRBD1 (5 bases). The V and J ends lost 2 bases and 2 bases respectively, with 16 bases between them. The CDR3 consists of 16 residues. In germline, CDR1 is KGHSH, CDR2 LQKENI. CDR3 sequence (DNA): TGTGCCAGCTCACCAAGGGTACCGGACACTACCTACGAGCAGTACTTC. It specifies CASSPRVPDTTYEQYF.

V is TRBV6-2 or TRBV6-3 and J is TRBJ1-5; tentatively, D is TRBD1 (6 bases). This CDR3 is built from 13 residues. Trimming pared 6 bases from V and 4 bases from J, leaving 10 bases between. Per the germline V gene, CDR1 is MNHEY and CDR2 is SVGEGT. The CDR3 here is CASSNGQNQPQHF. The CDR3 DNA sequence: TGTGCCAGCAGCAACGGACAGAATCAGCCCCAGCATTTT.

This chain joins TRBV9 and TRBJ1-6; D perhaps matches TRBD1 (5 bases). The germline V gene has CDR1 SGDLS and CDR2 YYNGEE. With 0 bases removed from V and 6 bases from J, the gap between germline ends came to 7 bases. The CDR3 totals 14 residues. For the CDR3, the DNA is TGTGCCAGCAGCGTAGACGACAGTAATTCACCCCTCCACTTT. It codes for CASSVDDSNSPLHF.

The CDR3 protein is CASSPTGWAANGYTF. CDR3 sequence (DNA): TGTGCCAGCAGCCCTACAGGGTGGGCTGCCAACGGCTACACCTTC. The chain combines TRBV7-9 with TRBJ1-2, with a possible D match to TRBD1 (6 bases). CDR3 length: 15 residues. CDR1 and CDR2 from the germline V gene are SEHNR and FQNEAQ (reference sequence). V gave up 5 bases and J gave up 8 bases, with 21 bases separating them. The entire variable domain, with the rest obtained from reference TRBV7-9 and TRBJ1-2, is as follows: DTGVSQNPRHKITKRGQNVTFRCDPISEHNRLYWYRQTLGQGPEFLTYFQNEAQLEKSRLLSDRFSAERPKGSFSTLEIQRTEQGDSAMYLCASSPTGWAANGYTFGSGTRLTVV.

The V and J genes are TRBV3-1 (or the pseudogene TRBV3-2) and TRBJ2-1; D possibly corresponds to TRBD1 (5 bases). This CDR3 has 12 amino acids. The germline V gene encodes CDR1 LGHDT and CDR2 YNNKEL (reference sequence). Trimming cost V 1 base and J 8 bases, with 6 bases left between them. CDR3 residues: CASSQVGDEQFF. The CDR3 DNA reads as TGTGCCAGCAGCCAAGTAGGGGATGAGCAGTTCTTC.

The V gene is TRBV5-8, the J gene TRBJ1-5, with a tentative D call TRBD1 (6 bases). Germline values: CDR1 SGHTS, CDR2 YDEGEE. The CDR3 runs 14 residues. V lost 3 bases and J lost 0, with 7 bases in between. CDR3 protein: CASSSGVSNQPQHF. CDR3 DNA: TGTGCCAGCAGCTCAGGGGTTAGCAATCAGCCCCAGCATTTT.

The chain carries TRBV12-3 or TRBV12-4 and TRBJ2-7, with 7 bases that match TRBD1. This CDR3 has 13 amino acids. Trimming removed 5 bases from V and 3 bases from J; junction bases left unmatched: 4. This chain's CDR3 is CASSPGQDYEQYF. CDR3 nucleotides: TGTGCCAGCAGTCCCGGACAGGACTACGAGCAGTACTTC.

The sample holds a few counts of this clone. The chain uses TRBV7-8 and TRBJ1-5; 10 nucleotides align to TRBD1. V was pared by 0 bases and J by 6 bases, with 5 bases of the junction left unmatched. Germline V gene data show CDR1 as SGHVS and CDR2 as FQNEAQ. The CDR3 extends over 16 amino acids. The CDR3 region has the DNA TGTGCCAGCAGCTTAGCGAGGGACAGGGGCAGTCAGCCCCAGCATTTT. Translation gives CASSLARDRGSQPQHF.

V gene TRBV18 combines with J gene TRBJ2-4, with TRBD1 matching 7 bases. Germline values: CDR1 KGHSH, CDR2 LQKENI. CDR3 length: 17 residues. Trimming cost V 4 bases and J 11 bases; bases outside gene matches: 20. CDR3 region: CASSLRPGQSSDAFQYF. CDR3 bases: TGTGCCAGCTCACTAAGACCGGGACAGTCGAGCGATGCCTTTCAGTACTTC.

The chain's CDR3 is CASSLAGVDNQPQHF. The CDR3 region has the DNA TGTGCCAGCAGTTTGGCAGGGGTGGACAATCAGCCCCAGCATTTT. The rearrangement links TRBV28 to TRBJ1-5; D may be TRBD1 (6 bases). V lost 3 bases to trimming and J lost 3 bases, with 12 bases between them. This CDR3 comprises 15 residues. CDR1 is MDHEN and CDR2 is SYDVKM in the germline V gene. The full variable domain, its missing parts supplied by reference TRBV28 and TRBJ1-5, is DVKVTQSSRYLVKRTGEKVFLECVQDMDHENMFWYRQDPGLGLRLIYFSYDVKMKEKGDIPEGYSVSREKKERFSLILESASTNQTSMYLCASSLAGVDNQPQHFGDGTRLSIL.